Listed below are T cell receptor beta chains from one sample, sequenced in a study of CD8+CD57+ T cells in acquired aplastic anemia. A single record per CDR3 protein comes from TCRdb applying MiXCR to the reads. The table lists 150,000 to 200,000 distinct CDR3 sequences, around 48% of them singletons. The specimen was sorted CD4+, CD8+, or CD8+CD57+ T cells (not recorded which) from PBMCs. These receptors were obtained from a human donor with aplastic anemia. Each CDR3 is given with its conserved first and last residue. The order of the fields is D gene, J gene, V gene, clone size, CDR3 protein, CDR3 DNA. A D gene is named only where the DNA matches it firmly. Expanded clones are given a class, and other clones once, few, many or no size at all.

TRBD1,TRBJ2-7,TRBV2,many,CASSGQGFYEQYF,TGTGCCAGCAGTGGACAGGGCTTTTACGAGCAGTACTTC
TRBD2,TRBJ2-5,TRBV10-3,-,CAIMGRGTSGRGETQYF,TGTGCCATCATGGGTCGCGGGACTAGCGGGAGAGGGGAGACCCAGTACTTC
-,TRBJ1-1,TRBV4-1,many,CASSQVEFILTEAFF,TGCGCCAGCAGCCAAGTAGAGTTTATCCTTACTGAAGCTTTCTTT
-,TRBJ1-1,TRBV10-3,few,CAISAEGYTEAFF,TGTGCCATCAGTGCTGAGGGGTACACTGAAGCTTTCTTT
TRBD1,TRBJ2-2,TRBV7-2,many,CASSPGQSNTGELFF,TGTGCCAGCAGCCCGGGACAGTCGAACACCGGGGAGCTGTTTTTT
-,TRBJ1-1,TRBV20-1,many,CSARGSGGDGGEAFF,TGCAGTGCTAGAGGGTCGGGAGGGGATGGGGGTGAAGCTTTCTTT
-,TRBJ2-1,TRBV2,-,CASMQGLGDEQFF,TGTGCCAGCATGCAGGGACTGGGGGATGAGCAGTTCTTC
TRBD1,TRBJ2-7,TRBV6-5,many,CASSYGPGTGKNEQYF,TGTGCCAGCAGTTACGGGCCTGGGACAGGAAAAAACGAGCAGTACTTC
-,TRBJ1-1,TRBV20-1,-,CSARDKRRFGAFF,TGCAGTGCTAGAGATAAACGGAGGTTTGGTGCTTTCTTT
TRBD2,TRBJ2-5,TRBV7-3,many,CASSFIAGGPAETQYF,TGTGCCAGCAGCTTTATAGCGGGGGGGCCGGCGGAGACCCAGTACTTC
-,TRBJ2-3,TRBV2,-,CASSLKTEHF,TGTGCCAGCAGCCTGAAGACGGAACATTTT